Below, 16 T cell receptor beta chains from the same sample are listed, as sequenced in a study of tumor-infiltrating lymphocytes in primary liver carcinoma. Constant-region priming of about 0.5 ug total RNA yielded TCR beta cDNA. Three nested multiplex PCR rounds, a slightly modified ARM-PCR, produced the libraries for TCR beta. Investigators reported that the first two PCR rounds, at roughly 10 cycles each, used TRBV1-TRBV30 forward primers with a C-beta reverse primer. TCRdb redid the calling of the multiplex PCR reads with MiXCR, one entry per CDR3 protein. The table has some 30,000 distinct CDR3 sequences, 60% to 80% seen once. Taking about 20-31 mg of unsorted bulk tissue, the authors co-extracted RNA and DNA. The material sequenced was liver tumor tissue from sampling region 3. Subset meaning: tumor region T3, left-lateral pole. The receptors derive from a woman in her twenties or thirties with primary liver carcinoma and hepatitis B virus infection.

This clonotype was counted only a few times. The junction departs from germline at one end; a sequencing error may be responsible. The chain combines TRBV29-1 with TRBJ2-2; the D gene is possibly TRBD1 (6 bases). The CDR3 length is 13 residues. Germline V gene lookup returns CDR1 SQVTM and CDR2 ANQGSEA. The CDR3 DNA reads as TGCAACGTTGATCGCTTAGGGGGCGGGGAGCTGTTTTTT. Residues: CNVDRLGGGELFF.

This clonotype showed up just a few times. One junction end does not reproduce the germline sequence, and a read error may be involved. The rearrangement links TRBV11-2 to TRBJ2-1; 15 bases are shared with TRBD2. Germline loops: CDR1 SGHAT, CDR2 FQNNGV. This CDR3 region has 17 residues. The CDR3 region is CASSDGTSGRSYNEQSF. The CDR3 DNA sequence: TGTGCCAGCAGCGACGGGACTAGCGGGAGGTCCTACAATGAGCAGTCCTTC.

The table lists this clonotype with a count of one. One end of the junction is discordant with germline, which a read error may explain. V gene TRBV11-2 combines with J gene TRBJ2-5; D gene unclear. This CDR3 region has 13 residues. Germline loops: CDR1 SGHAT, CDR2 FQNNGV. The CDR3 loop is CASSQMDQETQNF. CDR3 coding DNA: TGTGCCAGCAGTCAAATGGACCAAGAGACCCAGAACTTC. Variable domain in full (rest from reference TRBV11-2 and TRBJ2-5): EAGVAQSPRYKIIEKRQSVAFWCNPISGHATLYWYQQILGQGPKLLIQFQNNGVVDDSQLPKDRFSAERLKGVDSTLKIQPAKLEDSAVYLCASSQMDQETQNFGPGTRLLVL.

Comments on this clonotype: One end of the junction varies from germline; a read error may be responsible. V gene TRBV14 combines with J gene TRBJ1-1; D unresolved. The length of the CDR3 is 14 residues. The germline V gene has CDR1 SGHDN and CDR2 FVKESK. Here the CDR3 reads CTSSRVRTITEAFF. CDR3 DNA sequence: TGTACCAGCAGCCGCGTAAGGACGATCACTGAAGCTTTCTTT.

A remark on this clonotype: One end of the junction varies from germline; a read error may be responsible. The chain employs TRBV6-1 and TRBJ1-2; unclear D gene. CDR3 length: 15 residues. The germline V gene encodes CDR1 MNHNS and CDR2 SASEGT. This chain's CDR3 is CASTIAGIGWSGYAF. For the CDR3, the DNA is TGTGCCAGCACGATCGCCGGGATAGGGTGGAGTGGCTACGCCTTC.

This clonotype appeared many times. At one end, the junction sequence differs from germline, possibly due to a read error. The CDR3 here is CASSAGGYNDQFF. DNA for the CDR3: TGTGCTAGCAGTGCCGGGGGCTACAATGATCAGTTCTTC. This rearrangement joins TRBV11-3 to TRBJ2-1, with D perhaps assigned TRBD1 or TRBD2 (6 bases each). CDR1 and CDR2 from the germline V gene are SGHNT and YENEEA. CDR3 length equals 13 residues.

On this clonotype itself: A much larger clonotype is one base distant, so this may be a read error. This chain uses TRBV11-2 with TRBJ2-3, with D possibly TRBD1 on 5 matching bases. The assigned J gene may be wrong: the sequence end matches TRBJ1-5 better. Looked up from germline, CDR1 is SGHAT and CDR2 is FQNNGV. The CDR3 has 13 amino acids. For the CDR3, the DNA is TGTGCCAGCAACCAGGGACTAGCGAATACGCAGCATTTT. Translated: CASNQGLANTQHF.

The chain uses TRBV27 and TRBJ2-5, with D perhaps being TRBD1 or TRBD2 (5 bases each). V gave up 1 base and J gave up 9 bases, with 27 bases separating them. Germline V CDR1 and CDR2: MNHEY, SMNVEV (reference sequence). This CDR3 has 18 residues. The CDR3 sequence: CASSLLGDAGELGEAQYF. In DNA, the CDR3 is TGTGCCAGCAGTTTATTAGGGGACGCTGGGGAGTTGGGTGAGGCCCAGTACTTC.

With respect to this clonotype: Sequence at one end of the junction differs from germline and may be a read error. V gene TRBV29-1 combines with J gene TRBJ2-7; tentatively, D is TRBD2 (6 bases). This CDR3 comprises 13 residues. Germline CDR1 reads SQVTM; CDR2 reads ANQGSEA. The CDR3 coding sequence is TGCAGCGTTGCCGGGACTCCCCCCTACGAACGGTATTTC. Encoded protein: CSVAGTPPYERYF.

As to this clonotype: This may be a read error, as it is one base from a much larger clone. The V and J genes are TRBV11-2 and TRBJ2-3; D is ambiguous. The germline V gene encodes CDR1 SGHAT and CDR2 FQNNGV. This CDR3 has 14 residues. The ends were cut back, 8 bases at V and 4 bases at J, with 16 bases in the middle. Written as DNA, the CDR3 is TGTGCCAGCGGCCCCCCGGGCCGGGCAGATACGCAGTATTTT. Protein sequence: CASGPPGRADTQYF.

This clonotype has a count of ten or more. The rearrangement joins TRBV6-2 or TRBV6-3 to TRBJ2-7, with no clear D. The CDR3 runs to 18 residues. Germline V lookup: CDR1 MNHEY, CDR2 SVGEGT. Trimming cost V 0 bases and J 3 bases, with 21 bases left between them. The CDR3 here is CASSYSRMFHSNNYEQYF. The CDR3 bases are TGTGCCAGCAGTTACTCGAGGATGTTCCACTCGAATAACTACGAGCAGTACTTC.

Worth noting for this clonotype: The CDR3 carries no conserved terminal phenylalanine or tryptophan, so it likely arises from a read error. V usage is TRBV11-2 and J usage is TRBJ1-1; a weak D match, TRBD1 (6 bases). Germline lookup yields CDR1 SGHAT and CDR2 FQNNGV. The CDR3 length is 11 residues. The V and J ends lost 6 bases and 9 bases respectively, with 11 bases between them. CDR3 loop: CASSTGTQAFS. CDR3 DNA: TGTGCCAGCAGTACAGGGACTCAAGCTTTCTCT.

This chain uses TRBV6-2 or TRBV6-3 with TRBJ1-1; D is ambiguous. The CDR3 has 13 residues. Germline CDR1 and CDR2: MNHEY and SVGEGT. Trimming took off 6 bases at V and 10 bases at J, with 18 bases between the two ends. The CDR3, as DNA: TGTGCCAGCAGACCGACACCGGCCCTAACAGCTTTCTTT. Encoded protein: CASRPTPALTAFF.

Notes on this clonotype: A junction end diverges from the germline sequence, so it may reflect a read error. The chain joins TRBV11-2 to TRBJ1-5; possible D gene TRBD1, 5 bases. The CDR3 sequence is 16 residues long. CDR1 SGHAT and CDR2 FQNNGV come from the germline V gene. The CDR3 loop is CAGSLNFGTSNQPQHF. As DNA, the CDR3 is TGTGCCGGCAGCTTAAATTTCGGGACGTCAAATCAGCCTCAGCATTTT.

This clonotype was recorded many times. The V call is TRBV7-9, the J call TRBJ2-5; 13 bases are a match to TRBD2. The CDR3 has 18 amino acids. Per germline, CDR1 SEHNR and CDR2 FQNEAQ (reference sequence). After removal of 6 bases from V and 6 bases from J, the junction contained 16 bases not matched to a gene. Written as DNA, the CDR3 is TGTGCCAGCAGGGCTGCTTCCGGACTAGCGGGAGCGATGAAGACCCAGTACTTC. This codes for CASRAASGLAGAMKTQYF.

Notes on this clonotype: An end of the junction does not agree with germline; a read error may underlie this. The chain couples TRBV6-1 to TRBJ1-1; D is perhaps TRBD1 (5 bases). Germline V lookup: CDR1 MNHNS, CDR2 SASEGT. CDR3 length: 15 residues. The CDR3: CVSDFWAGMNTEAFF. CDR3 in DNA: TGTGTCAGCGATTTTTGGGCAGGGATGAACACAGAAGCTTTCTTT.